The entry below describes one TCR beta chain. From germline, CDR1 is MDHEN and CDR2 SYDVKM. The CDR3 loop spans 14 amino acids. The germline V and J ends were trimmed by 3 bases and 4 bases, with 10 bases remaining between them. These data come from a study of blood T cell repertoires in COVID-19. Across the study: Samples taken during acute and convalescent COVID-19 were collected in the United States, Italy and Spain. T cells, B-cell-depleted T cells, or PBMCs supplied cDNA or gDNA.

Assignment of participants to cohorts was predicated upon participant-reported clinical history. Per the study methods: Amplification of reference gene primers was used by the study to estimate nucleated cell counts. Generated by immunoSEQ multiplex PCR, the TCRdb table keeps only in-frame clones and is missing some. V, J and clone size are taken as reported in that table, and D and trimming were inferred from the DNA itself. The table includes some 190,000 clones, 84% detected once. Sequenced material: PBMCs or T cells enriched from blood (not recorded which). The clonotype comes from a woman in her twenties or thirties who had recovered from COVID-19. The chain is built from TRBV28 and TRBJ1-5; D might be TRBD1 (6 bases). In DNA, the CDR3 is TGTGCCAGCAGTTTCCAGGGGTGGAATCAGCCCCAGCATTTT. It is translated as CASSFQGWNQPQHF.